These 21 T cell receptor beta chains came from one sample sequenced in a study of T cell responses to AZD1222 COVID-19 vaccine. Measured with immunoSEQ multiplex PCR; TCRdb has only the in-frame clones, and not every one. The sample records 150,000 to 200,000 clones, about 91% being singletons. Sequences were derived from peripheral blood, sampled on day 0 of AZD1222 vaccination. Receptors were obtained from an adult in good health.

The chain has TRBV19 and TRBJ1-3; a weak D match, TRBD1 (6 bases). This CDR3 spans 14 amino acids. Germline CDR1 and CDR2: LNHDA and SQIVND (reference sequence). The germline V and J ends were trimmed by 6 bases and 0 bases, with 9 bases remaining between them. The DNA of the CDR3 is TGTGCCAGTAGCCGAGGGGGCTCTGGAAACACCATATATTTT. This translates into CASSRGGSGNTIYF.

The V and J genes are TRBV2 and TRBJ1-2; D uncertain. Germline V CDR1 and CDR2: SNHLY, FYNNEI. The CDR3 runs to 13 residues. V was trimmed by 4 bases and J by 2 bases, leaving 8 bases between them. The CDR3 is CASSAGGNYGYTF. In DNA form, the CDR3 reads TGTGCCAGCAGTGCGGGCGGAAACTATGGCTACACCTTC.

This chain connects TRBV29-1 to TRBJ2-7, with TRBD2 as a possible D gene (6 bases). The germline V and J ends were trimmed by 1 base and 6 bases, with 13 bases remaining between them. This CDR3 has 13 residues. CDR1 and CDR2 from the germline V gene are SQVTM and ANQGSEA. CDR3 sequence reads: CSVEVGGAGEQYF. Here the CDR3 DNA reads TGCAGCGTTGAAGTAGGAGGGGCAGGCGAGCAGTACTTC.

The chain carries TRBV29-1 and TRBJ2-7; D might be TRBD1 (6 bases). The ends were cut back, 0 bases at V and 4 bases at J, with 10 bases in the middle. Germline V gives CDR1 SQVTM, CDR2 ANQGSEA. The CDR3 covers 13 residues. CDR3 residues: CSVEEGASYEQYF. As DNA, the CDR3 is TGCAGCGTTGAAGAGGGGGCGTCTTACGAGCAGTACTTC.

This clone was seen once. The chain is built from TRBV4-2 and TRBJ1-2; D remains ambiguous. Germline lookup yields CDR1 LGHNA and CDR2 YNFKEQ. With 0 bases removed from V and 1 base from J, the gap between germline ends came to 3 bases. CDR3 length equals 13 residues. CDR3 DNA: TGTGCCAGCAGCCAAGATCATAACTATGGCTACACCTTC. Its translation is CASSQDHNYGYTF.

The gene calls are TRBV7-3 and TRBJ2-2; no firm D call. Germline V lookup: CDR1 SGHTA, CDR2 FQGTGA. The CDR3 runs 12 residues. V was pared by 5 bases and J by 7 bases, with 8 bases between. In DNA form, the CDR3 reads TGTGCCAGCAGCCCCATGAACGGGGAGCTGTTTTTT. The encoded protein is CASSPMNGELFF.

The CDR3 sequence: CASSSTDRESSFF. The DNA for the CDR3 is TGTGCCAGCAGTTCCACGGACAGGGAGTCGTCTTTCTTT. The V and J genes are TRBV6-2 or TRBV6-3 and TRBJ1-1, with TRBD1 identical over 8 bases. The V gene's germline CDR1 is MNHEY and CDR2 SVGEGT. The V segment lost 4 bases and the J segment 12 bases; nucleotides outside the gene matches: 10. The CDR3 totals 13 residues.

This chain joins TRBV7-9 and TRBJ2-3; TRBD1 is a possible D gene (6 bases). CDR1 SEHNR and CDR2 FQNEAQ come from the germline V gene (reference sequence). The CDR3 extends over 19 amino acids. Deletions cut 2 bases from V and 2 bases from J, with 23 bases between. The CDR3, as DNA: TGTGCCAGCAGCTTAATCCCTCCGACAGGTAAGACACACACAGATACGCAGTATTTT. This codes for CASSLIPPTGKTHTDTQYF. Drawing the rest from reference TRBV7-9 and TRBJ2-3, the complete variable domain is DTGVSQNPRHKITKRGQNVTFRCDPISEHNRLYWYRQTLGQGPEFLTYFQNEAQLEKSRLLSDRFSAERPKGSFSTLEIQRTEQGDSAMYLCASSLIPPTGKTHTDTQYFGPGTRLTVL.

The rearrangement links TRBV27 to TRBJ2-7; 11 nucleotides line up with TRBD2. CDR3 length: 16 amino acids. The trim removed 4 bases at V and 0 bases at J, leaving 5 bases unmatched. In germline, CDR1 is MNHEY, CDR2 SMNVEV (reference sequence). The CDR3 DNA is TGTGCCAGCAGTTCTCGACTAGCGGGACTCTCCTACGAGCAGTACTTC. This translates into CASSSRLAGLSYEQYF.

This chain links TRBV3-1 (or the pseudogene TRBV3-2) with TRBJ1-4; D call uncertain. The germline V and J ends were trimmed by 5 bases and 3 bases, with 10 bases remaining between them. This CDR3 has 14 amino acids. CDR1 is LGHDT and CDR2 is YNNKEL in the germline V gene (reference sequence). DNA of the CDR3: TGTGCCAGCAGCTTCCCGGGATCTAATGAAAAACTGTTTTTT. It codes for CASSFPGSNEKLFF.

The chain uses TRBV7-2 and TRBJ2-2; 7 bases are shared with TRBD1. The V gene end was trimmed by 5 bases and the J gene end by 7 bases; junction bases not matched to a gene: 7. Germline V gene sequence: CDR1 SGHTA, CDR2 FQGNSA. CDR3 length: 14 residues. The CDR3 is CASSARQGIGELFF. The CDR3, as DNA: TGTGCCAGCAGCGCCCGACAGGGTATCGGGGAGCTGTTTTTT.

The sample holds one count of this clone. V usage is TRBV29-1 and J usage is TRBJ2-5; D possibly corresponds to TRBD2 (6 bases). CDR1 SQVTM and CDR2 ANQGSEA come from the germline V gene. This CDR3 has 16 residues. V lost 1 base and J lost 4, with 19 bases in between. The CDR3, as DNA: TGCAGCGTTGAAGGAGAAGCCGCGGGATTCGGAGAGACCCAGTACTTC. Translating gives CSVEGEAAGFGETQYF.

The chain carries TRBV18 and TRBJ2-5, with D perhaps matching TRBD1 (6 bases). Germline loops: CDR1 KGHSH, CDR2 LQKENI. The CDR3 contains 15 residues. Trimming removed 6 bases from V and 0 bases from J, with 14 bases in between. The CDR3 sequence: CASSFFRGNQETQYF. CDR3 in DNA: TGTGCCAGCTCGTTCTTCAGGGGAAACCAAGAGACCCAGTACTTC.

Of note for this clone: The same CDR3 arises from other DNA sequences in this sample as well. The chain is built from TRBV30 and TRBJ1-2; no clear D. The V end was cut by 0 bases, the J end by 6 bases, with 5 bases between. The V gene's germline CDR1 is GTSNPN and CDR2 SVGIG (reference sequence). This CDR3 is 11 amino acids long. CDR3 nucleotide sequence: TGTGCCTGGAGTGTCTTTGATGGCTACACCTTC. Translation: CAWSVFDGYTF.

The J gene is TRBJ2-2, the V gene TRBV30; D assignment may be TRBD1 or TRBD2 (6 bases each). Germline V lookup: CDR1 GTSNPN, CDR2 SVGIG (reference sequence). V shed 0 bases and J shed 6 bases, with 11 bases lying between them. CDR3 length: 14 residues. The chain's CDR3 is CAWSVWGASGELFF. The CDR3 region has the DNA TGTGCCTGGAGTGTCTGGGGGGCATCCGGGGAGCTGTTTTTT. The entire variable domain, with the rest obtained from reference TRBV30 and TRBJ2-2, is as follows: SQTIHQWPATLVQPVGSPLSLECTVEGTSNPNLYWYRQAAGRGLQLLFYSVGIGQISSEVPQNLSASRPQDRQFILSSKKLLLSDSGFYLCAWSVWGASGELFFGEGSRLTVL.

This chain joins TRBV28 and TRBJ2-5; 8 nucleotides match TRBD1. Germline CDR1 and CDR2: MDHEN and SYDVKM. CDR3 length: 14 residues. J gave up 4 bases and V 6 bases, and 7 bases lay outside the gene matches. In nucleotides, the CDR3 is TGTGCCAGCAGACCAACTCAGGGGGCAGAGACCCAGTACTTC. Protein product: CASRPTQGAETQYF.

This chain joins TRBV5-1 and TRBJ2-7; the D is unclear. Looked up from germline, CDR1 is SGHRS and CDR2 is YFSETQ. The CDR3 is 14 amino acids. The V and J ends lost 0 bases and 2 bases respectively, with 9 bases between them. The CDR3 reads CASSLATETYEQYF. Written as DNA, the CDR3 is TGCGCCAGCAGCTTGGCCACGGAAACCTACGAGCAGTACTTC.

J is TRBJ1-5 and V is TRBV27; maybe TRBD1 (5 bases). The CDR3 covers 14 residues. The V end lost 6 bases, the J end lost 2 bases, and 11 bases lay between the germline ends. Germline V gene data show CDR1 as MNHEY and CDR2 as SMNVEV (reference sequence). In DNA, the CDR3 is TGTGCCAGCAGCGGAGACAGCGGCAATCAGCCCCAGCATTTT. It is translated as CASSGDSGNQPQHF.

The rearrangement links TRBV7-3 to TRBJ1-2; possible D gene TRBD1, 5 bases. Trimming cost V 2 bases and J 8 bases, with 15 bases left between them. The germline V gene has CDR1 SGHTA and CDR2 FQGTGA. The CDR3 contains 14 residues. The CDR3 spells CASSLGREEGGYTF. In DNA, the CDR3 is TGTGCCAGCAGCTTAGGCAGGGAGGAAGGGGGCTACACCTTC.

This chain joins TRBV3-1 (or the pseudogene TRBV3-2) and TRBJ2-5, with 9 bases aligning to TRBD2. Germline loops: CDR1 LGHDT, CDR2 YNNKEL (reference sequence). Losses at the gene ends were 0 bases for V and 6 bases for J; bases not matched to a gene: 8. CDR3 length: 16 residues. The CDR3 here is CASSQDLAGGPKTQYF. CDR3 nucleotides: TGTGCCAGCAGCCAAGATCTCGCGGGGGGGCCGAAGACCCAGTACTTC.

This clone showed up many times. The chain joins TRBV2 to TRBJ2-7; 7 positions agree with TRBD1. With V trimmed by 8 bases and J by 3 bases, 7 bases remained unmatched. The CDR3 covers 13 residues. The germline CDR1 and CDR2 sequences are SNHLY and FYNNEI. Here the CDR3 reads CASGTDPYYEQYF. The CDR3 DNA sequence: TGTGCCAGCGGGACAGATCCCTACTACGAGCAGTACTTC.